This T cell receptor beta chain was obtained from a study of control samples from healthy donors and cancer patients. Assay: immunoSEQ multiplex PCR; the TCRdb copy retains only in-frame clones and omits some. The sample has over 100,000 clones, 80% to 95% seen once; the top ten hold 2% to 3%. This CDR3 spans 17 amino acids. Germline V gene sequence: CDR1 LGHNA, CDR2 YNFKEQ. V was trimmed by 1 base and J by 4 bases, leaving 16 bases between them. The chain is built from TRBV4-2 and TRBJ2-2; D possibly corresponds to TRBD1 (6 bases). The sequenced sample consisted of blood. This sequence originates from a middle-aged man in good health. The CDR3 DNA reads as TGTGCCAGCAGCCAAGTGGGGGCAGGTAACCCCACCGGGGAGCTGTTTTTT. This codes for CASSQVGAGNPTGELFF.